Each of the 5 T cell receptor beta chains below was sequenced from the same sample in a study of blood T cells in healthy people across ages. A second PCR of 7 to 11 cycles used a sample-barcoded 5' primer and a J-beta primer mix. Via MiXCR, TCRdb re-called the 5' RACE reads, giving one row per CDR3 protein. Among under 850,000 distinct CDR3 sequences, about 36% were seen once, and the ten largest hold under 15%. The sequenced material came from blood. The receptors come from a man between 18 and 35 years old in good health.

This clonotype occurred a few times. Written as DNA, the CDR3 is TGTGCCATCCAGGGGGCCTATGAGCAGTTCTTC. Encoded protein: CAIQGAYEQFF. This sequence joins TRBV19 and TRBJ2-1; 8 bases align to TRBD1. Per germline, CDR1 LNHDA and CDR2 SQIVND (reference sequence). CDR3 length: 11 residues. The ends lost 10 bases at V and 8 bases at J; junction bases unmatched: 4.

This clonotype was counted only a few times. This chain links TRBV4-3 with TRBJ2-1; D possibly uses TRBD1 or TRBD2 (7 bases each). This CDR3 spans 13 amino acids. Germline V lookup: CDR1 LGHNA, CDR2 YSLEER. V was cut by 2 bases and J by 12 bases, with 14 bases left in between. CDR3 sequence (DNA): TGCGCCAGCAGCCAAACAAGCGGGACAGCGCAGTTCTTC. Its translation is CASSQTSGTAQFF.

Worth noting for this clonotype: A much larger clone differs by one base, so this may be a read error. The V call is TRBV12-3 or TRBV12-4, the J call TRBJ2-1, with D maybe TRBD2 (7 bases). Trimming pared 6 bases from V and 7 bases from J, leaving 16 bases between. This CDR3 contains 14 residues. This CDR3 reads CASRPRGGLNEQFF. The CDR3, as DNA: TGTGCCAGCAGGCCACGCGGGGGCCTGAATGAGCAGTTCTTC.

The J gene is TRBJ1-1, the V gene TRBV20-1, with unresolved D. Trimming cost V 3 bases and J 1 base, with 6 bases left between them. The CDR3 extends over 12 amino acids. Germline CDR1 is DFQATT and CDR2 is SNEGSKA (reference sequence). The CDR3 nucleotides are TGCAGTGCTAGTGGGGAGAACACTGAAGCTTTCTTT. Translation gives CSASGENTEAFF.

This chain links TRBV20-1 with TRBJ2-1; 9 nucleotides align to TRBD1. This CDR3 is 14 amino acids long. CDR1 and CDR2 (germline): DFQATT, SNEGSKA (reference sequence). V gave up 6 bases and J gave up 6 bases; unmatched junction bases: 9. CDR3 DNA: TGCAGTGCGTCCGGGACAGGGTTAATCAATGAGCAGTTCTTC. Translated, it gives CSASGTGLINEQFF.